This T cell receptor (beta chain) was obtained from a study of T cells in Graves' hyperthyroidism and ophthalmopathy. General study findings and limits: Blood also carried most thyroid clonotypes expanded above 0.001.

Germline V CDR1 and CDR2: DFQATT, SNEGSKA (reference sequence). The CDR3 sequence is 13 residues long. Germline trimming cut 5 bases from V and 2 bases from J; bases unmatched to any gene: 4. Researchers amplified the TCR beta CDR3 regions from RNA transcripts. Primed by the HTBI set, a first-round RT-PCR was run on the TCR CDR3. TCRdb reprocessed the multiplex PCR reads via MiXCR and lists one record per CDR3 protein. The table records roughly 520,000 distinct CDR3 sequences, approximately 25% of them present only once. As regards this clonotype: Its cognate antigen is unknown.

In the ophthalmopathy cohort, Clinical Activity Score was at least 3, NOSPECS grade at least 4, and duration under 3 months. V usage is TRBV20-1 and J usage is TRBJ1-2; 8 bases agree with TRBD1. Sequenced input: blood. This sequence originates from a woman under 40 with Graves' ophthalmopathy. CDR3 in amino acids: CSASGTGNYGYTF. The CDR3 bases are TGCAGTGCTTCCGGGACAGGCAACTATGGCTACACCTTC.